What follows describes a single TCR beta chain. This entry belongs to a study of blood T cell repertoires in COVID-19. Overall study: The United States, Italy and Spain provided the acute and convalescent COVID-19 samples.

Using immunoSEQ multiplex PCR, the repertoire was profiled, and TCRdb retains in-frame clones only, with some absent. The sample shows about 180,000 clones, roughly nine tenths of them seen only once. Germline-derived CDR1 and CDR2 are LGHDT and YNNKEL (reference sequence). The CDR3 sequence is 15 residues long. The ends lost 4 bases at V and 4 bases at J; junction bases unmatched: 5. The TCR comes from a woman in her 30s with active or convalescent COVID-19. Sequencing input: peripheral blood. V and J are TRBV3-1 (or the pseudogene TRBV3-2) and TRBJ2-1, with TRBD2 identical over 9 bases. CDR3 amino acids: CASSPGTSRYNEQFF. The CDR3 coding sequence is TGTGCCAGCAGCCCCGGGACTAGCAGATACAATGAGCAGTTCTTC.